This TCR beta chain was captured in a study of blood T cell repertoires in COVID-19. Looking at the study overall: Sites across the United States, Italy and Spain contributed samples from acute and convalescent COVID-19. The analysed material was cDNA or gDNA that came from T cells, B-cell-depleted T cells, or PBMCs.

The length of the CDR3 is 14 residues. Trimming stripped 2 bases from V and 1 base from J, with 8 bases between. Germline V lookup: CDR1 MNHEY, CDR2 SVGAGI. Authors' analysis steps: Estimation of nucleated cell counts was performed using reference gene primer amplification. Profiling relied on immunoSEQ multiplex PCR, and the TCRdb table lists in-frame clones only, not all of them. V and J calls and clone size follow that table, whereas D and trimming were derived from the DNA. The sample lists 150,000 or so clones, around 78% occurring once. The sequence came from a man older than 75 with acute or convalescent COVID-19. Material for sequencing was peripheral blood. The rearrangement joins TRBV6-5 to TRBJ1-1, with D possibly TRBD1 on 6 matching bases. Here the CDR3 reads CASSYGGGNTEAFF. Here the CDR3 DNA reads TGTGCCAGCAGTTACGGGGGCGGGAACACTGAAGCTTTCTTT.